The following is a T cell receptor (beta chain) sequence with its context. Time point indicated: after dendritic cell vaccination, including at tumor progression/relapse. Repertoires were generated with immunoSEQ multiplex PCR, while TCRdb's copy carries only in-frame clones and drops some. This table has 90,000 or so clones, 75% to 90% appearing once. These data are taken from a study of glioma-infiltrating T cells after dendritic cell vaccination. V lost 4 bases and J lost 0, with 7 bases in between. The CDR3 is 13 amino acids. CDR1 SGHRS and CDR2 YFSETQ come from the germline V gene. Source: blood, taken after dendritic cell vaccination. The gene calls are TRBV5-1 and TRBJ1-1; D gene ambiguous. The sequence was collected from a human donor with glioblastoma. The CDR3 protein is CASSEGLNTEAFF. In DNA, the CDR3 is TGCGCCAGCAGCGAGGGTCTGAACACTGAAGCTTTCTTT.